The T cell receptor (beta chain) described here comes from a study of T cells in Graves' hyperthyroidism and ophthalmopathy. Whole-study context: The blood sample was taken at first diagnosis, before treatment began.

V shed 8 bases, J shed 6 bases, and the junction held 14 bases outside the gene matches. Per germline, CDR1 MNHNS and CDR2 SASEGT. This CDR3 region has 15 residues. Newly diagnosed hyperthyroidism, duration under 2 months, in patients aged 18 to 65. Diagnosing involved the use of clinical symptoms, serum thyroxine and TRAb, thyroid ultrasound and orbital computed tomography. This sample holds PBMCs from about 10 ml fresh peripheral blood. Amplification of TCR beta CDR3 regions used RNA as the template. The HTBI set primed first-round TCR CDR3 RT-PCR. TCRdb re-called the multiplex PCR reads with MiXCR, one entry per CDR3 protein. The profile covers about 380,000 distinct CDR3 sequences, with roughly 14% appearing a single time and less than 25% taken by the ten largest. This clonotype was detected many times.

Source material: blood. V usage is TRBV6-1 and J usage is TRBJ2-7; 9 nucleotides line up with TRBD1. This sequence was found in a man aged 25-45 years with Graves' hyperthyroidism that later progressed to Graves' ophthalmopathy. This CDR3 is CASEPHRDRAREQYF. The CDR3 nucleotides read TGTGCCAGCGAGCCGCACCGGGACAGGGCCCGCGAGCAGTACTTC.